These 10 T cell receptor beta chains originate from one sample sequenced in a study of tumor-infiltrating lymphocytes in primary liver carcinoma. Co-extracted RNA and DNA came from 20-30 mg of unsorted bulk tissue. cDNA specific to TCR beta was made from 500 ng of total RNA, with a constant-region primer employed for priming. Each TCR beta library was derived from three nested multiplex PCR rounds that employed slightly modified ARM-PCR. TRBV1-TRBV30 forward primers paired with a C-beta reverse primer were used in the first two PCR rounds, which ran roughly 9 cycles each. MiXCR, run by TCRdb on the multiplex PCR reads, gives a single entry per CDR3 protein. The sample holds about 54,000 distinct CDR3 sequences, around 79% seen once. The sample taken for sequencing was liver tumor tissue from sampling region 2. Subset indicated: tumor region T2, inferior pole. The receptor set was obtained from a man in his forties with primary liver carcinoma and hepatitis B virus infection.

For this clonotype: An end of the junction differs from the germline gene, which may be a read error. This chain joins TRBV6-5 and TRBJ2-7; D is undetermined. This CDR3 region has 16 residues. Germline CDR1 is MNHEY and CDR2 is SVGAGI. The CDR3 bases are TGTGTCAGCAGTTACACGAAATTGCGTCAGGTCTACGAGCAGTACTTC. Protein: CVSSYTKLRQVYEQYF.

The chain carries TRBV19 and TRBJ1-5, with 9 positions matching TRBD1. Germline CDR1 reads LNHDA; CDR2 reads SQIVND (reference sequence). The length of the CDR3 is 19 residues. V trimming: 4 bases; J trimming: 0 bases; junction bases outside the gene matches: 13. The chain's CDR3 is CASSTYGQGLMGSNQPQHF. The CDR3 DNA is TGTGCCAGTAGTACTTATGGACAGGGGTTGATGGGTAGCAATCAGCCCCAGCATTTT.

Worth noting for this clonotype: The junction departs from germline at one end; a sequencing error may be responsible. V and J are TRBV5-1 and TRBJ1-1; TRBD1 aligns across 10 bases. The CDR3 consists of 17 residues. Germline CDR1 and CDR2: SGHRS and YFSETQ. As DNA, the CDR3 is TGCGCCAGTAGCCAGAAGACAGGGGGCGGAGGTAAGACTGAAGCTTTGTTT. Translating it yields CASSQKTGGGGKTEALF.

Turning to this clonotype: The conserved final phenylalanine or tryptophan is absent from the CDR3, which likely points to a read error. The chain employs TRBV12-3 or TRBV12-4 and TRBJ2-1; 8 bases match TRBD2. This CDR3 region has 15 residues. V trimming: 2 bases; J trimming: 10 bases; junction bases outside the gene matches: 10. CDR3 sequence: CASSLLTAGDGEQFV. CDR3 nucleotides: TGTGCCAGCAGTTTATTAACAGCGGGAGACGGGGAGCAGTTCGTC.

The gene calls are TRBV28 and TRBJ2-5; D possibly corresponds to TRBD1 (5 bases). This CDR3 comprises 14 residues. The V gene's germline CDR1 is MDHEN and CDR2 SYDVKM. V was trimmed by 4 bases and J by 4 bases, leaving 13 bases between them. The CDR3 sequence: CASSSLDRGETQYF. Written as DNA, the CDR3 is TGTGCCAGCAGTTCCTTGGATAGGGGAGAGACCCAGTACTTC.

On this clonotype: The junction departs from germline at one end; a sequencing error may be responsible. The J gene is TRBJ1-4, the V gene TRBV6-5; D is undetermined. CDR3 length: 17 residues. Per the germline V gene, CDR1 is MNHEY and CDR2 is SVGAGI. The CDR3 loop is CASSYSTRRVTNGKLFF. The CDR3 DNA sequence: TGTGCCAGCAGTTACTCCACTCGGCGGGTAACTAATGGAAAACTGTTTTTT.

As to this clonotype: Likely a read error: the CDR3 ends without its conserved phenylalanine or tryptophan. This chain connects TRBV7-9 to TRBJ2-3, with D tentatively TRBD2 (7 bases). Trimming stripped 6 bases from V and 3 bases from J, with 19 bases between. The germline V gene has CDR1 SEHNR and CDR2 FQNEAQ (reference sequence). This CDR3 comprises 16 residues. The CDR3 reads CASSPQGRGNTDTQYY. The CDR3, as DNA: TGTGCCAGCAGTCCGCAGGGGAGGGGTAATACAGATACGCAGTATTAT.

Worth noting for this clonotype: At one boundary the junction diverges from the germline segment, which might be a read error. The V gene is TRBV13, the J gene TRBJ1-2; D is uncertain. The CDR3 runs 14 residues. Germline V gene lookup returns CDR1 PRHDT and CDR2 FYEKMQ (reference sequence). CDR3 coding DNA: TGTGCTAGCAGCTTCTACGGGGAGGCGTATGGCTACACCTTC. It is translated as CASSFYGEAYGYTF.

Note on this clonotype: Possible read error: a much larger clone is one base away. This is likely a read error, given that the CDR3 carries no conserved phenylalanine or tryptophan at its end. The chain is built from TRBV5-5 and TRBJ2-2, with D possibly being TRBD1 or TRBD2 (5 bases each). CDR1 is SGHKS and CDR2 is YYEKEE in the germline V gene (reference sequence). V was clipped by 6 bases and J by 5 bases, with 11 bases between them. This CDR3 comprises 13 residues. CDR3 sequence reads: CASTTGATGELFS. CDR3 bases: TGTGCCAGCACCACCGGGGCAACCGGGGAGCTGTTTTCT.

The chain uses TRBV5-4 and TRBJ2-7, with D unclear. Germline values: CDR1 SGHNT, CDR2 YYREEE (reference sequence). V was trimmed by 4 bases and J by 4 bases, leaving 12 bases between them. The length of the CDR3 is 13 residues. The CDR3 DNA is TGTGCCAGCAGCACACGACTTATTTACGAGCAGTACTTC. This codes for CASSTRLIYEQYF. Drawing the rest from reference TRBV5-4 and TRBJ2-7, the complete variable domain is ETGVTQSPTHLIKTRGQQVTLRCSSQSGHNTVSWYQQALGQGPQFIFQYYREEENGRGNFPPRFSGLQFPNYSSELNVNALELDDSALYLCASSTRLIYEQYFGPGTRLTVT.